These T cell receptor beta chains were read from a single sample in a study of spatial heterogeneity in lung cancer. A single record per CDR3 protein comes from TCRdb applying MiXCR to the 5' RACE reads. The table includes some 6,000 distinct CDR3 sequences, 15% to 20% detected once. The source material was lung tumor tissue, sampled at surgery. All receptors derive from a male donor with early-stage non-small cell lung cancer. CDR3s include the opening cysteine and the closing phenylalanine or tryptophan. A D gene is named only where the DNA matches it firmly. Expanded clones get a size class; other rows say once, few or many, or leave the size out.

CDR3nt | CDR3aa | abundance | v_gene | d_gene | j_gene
TGCAGTGCTAGAGCACGGGTTTACTATGGCTACACCTTC | CSARARVYYGYTF | many | TRBV20-1 | NA | TRBJ1-2
TGTGCCAGCAGTTACTCATCCAGGAATCAGCCCCAGCATTTT | CASSYSSRNQPQHF | medium-sized | TRBV6-2/TRBV6-3 | NA | TRBJ1-5
TGTGCCAGCAGCTCTTCCAACACCGGGGAGCTGTTTTTT | CASSSSNTGELFF | NA | TRBV7-1 | NA | TRBJ2-2
TGCAGTGCTAGACCACCCGGGACAGGGGTTTCAGATACGCAGTATTTT | CSARPPGTGVSDTQYF | medium-sized | TRBV20-1 | TRBD1 | TRBJ2-3
TGCAGCGTTGAAGATCCGGGATCTCAGGGCTACACCTTC | CSVEDPGSQGYTF | NA | TRBV29-1 | NA | TRBJ1-2
TGCGCCAGCAGCCAAGGACTAGCGGGGGGGCCCCCCACCCGCAATGAGCAGTTCTTC | CASSQGLAGGPPTRNEQFF | many | TRBV4-3 | TRBD2 | TRBJ2-1
TGTGCCAGCAGCTTAAGCGGGGGATCCACAGATACGCAGTATTTT | CASSLSGGSTDTQYF | few | TRBV7-2 | TRBD2 | TRBJ2-3
TGCGCCAGCAGTGGTGAGGGAAAAGGGGCCAACGTCCTGACTTTC | CASSGEGKGANVLTF | medium-sized | TRBV10-2 | NA | TRBJ2-6
TGCAGTGCTAGAGATCTGGGCGGCACAGATACGCAGTATTTT | CSARDLGGTDTQYF | many | TRBV20-1 | NA | TRBJ2-3
TGCAGTGCTAGAGCCCGGGGGGGGGCCACAGATACGCAGTATTTT | CSARARGGATDTQYF | few | TRBV20-1 | TRBD2 | TRBJ2-3
TGTGCCTGGAGTGTAGCGGCAGACCTCCAAGAGACCCAGTACTTC | CAWSVAADLQETQYF | many | TRBV30 | NA | TRBJ2-5
TGTGCCAGCAGCGTGAGAGGGGGGGCGCACAATGAGCAGTTCTTC | CASSVRGGAHNEQFF | many | TRBV9 | NA | TRBJ2-1
TGTGCCAGCAGCTTAGGGCCGGGAAGCAATCAGCCCCAGCATTTT | CASSLGPGSNQPQHF | medium-sized | TRBV7-2 | NA | TRBJ1-5
TGTGCCAGCAGCTTATCCGAGACAGGGGTCTACGAGCAGTACTTC | CASSLSETGVYEQYF | medium-sized | TRBV7-9 | TRBD1 | TRBJ2-7
TGTGCCAGCAGTGAACCGCGGGGGGCCTACGAGCAGTACTTC | CASSEPRGAYEQYF | many | TRBV2 | TRBD2 | TRBJ2-7
TGTGCCAGCAGTTTATCGAACGGAGGCACAGATACGCAGTATTTT | CASSLSNGGTDTQYF | NA | TRBV27 | NA | TRBJ2-3
TGTGCCAGCAGCCCGGGACTAGCGGGACCCTTAACCTACGAGCAGTACTTC | CASSPGLAGPLTYEQYF | medium-sized | TRBV5-4 | TRBD2 | TRBJ2-7
TGCAGTGCTAGGGACAGGGAGGACGCCAGCTATGGCTACACCTTC | CSARDREDASYGYTF | NA | TRBV20-1 | TRBD1 | TRBJ1-2
TGCAGCGTTGACCTATCCGGGGGCTATGAGCAGTTCTTC | CSVDLSGGYEQFF | NA | TRBV29-1 | NA | TRBJ2-1
TGTGCCAGCAGTGCGACAGGCAGGAACACTGAAGCTTTCTTT | CASSATGRNTEAFF | NA | TRBV12-3/TRBV12-4 | NA | TRBJ1-1
TGTGCCATCAGTGGACGGCGGGGGGGCCAAGATACGCAGTATTTT | CAISGRRGGQDTQYF | medium-sized | TRBV10-3 | TRBD2 | TRBJ2-3
TGTGCCTGGAGTGGGATGGATACGCAGTATTTT | CAWSGMDTQYF | many | TRBV30 | NA | TRBJ2-3
TGCGCCAGCAGTTACCCCAAGAAAAACCCCTACGAGCAGTACTTC | CASSYPKKNPYEQYF | NA | TRBV23-1 | NA | TRBJ2-7
TGCAGTGCTGCCAGGACAGGGCTATCCTACGAGCAGTACTTC | CSAARTGLSYEQYF | medium-sized | TRBV20-1 | TRBD1 | TRBJ2-7
TGTGCCAGTAGTATAGGGGGGGAGCCCCCGCGTGAGCAGTTCTTC | CASSIGGEPPREQFF | few | TRBV19 | NA | TRBJ2-1
TGTGCCACCAGTGAGTCGGGACGCCAAGAGACCCAGTACTTC | CATSESGRQETQYF | medium-sized | TRBV24-1 | NA | TRBJ2-5
TGTGCCAGCTCACCAGCACAGAGGAACACTGAAGCTTTCTTT | CASSPAQRNTEAFF | medium-sized | TRBV18 | NA | TRBJ1-1
TGTGCCAGCAGCTCCGGGACTAGCGGGAGGGTGTACTTC | CASSSGTSGRVYF | NA | TRBV9 | TRBD2 | TRBJ2-7
TGTGCCAGCAGCCGTCTAGCGGGGGGGCATGAGACCCAGTACTTC | CASSRLAGGHETQYF | medium-sized | TRBV3-1 | TRBD2 | TRBJ2-5
TGTGCCAGCAGCTTAGGTCAGGGAGACGAGCAGTACTTC | CASSLGQGDEQYF | many | TRBV7-3 | NA | TRBJ2-7
TGCGCCAGCAGCCCGGACAGGGGGCGATACGAGCAGTACTTC | CASSPDRGRYEQYF | NA | TRBV5-1 | TRBD1 | TRBJ2-7
TGTGCCAGCAGCGCGGCCGGGACAGGGGGTACTGAAGCTTTCTTT | CASSAAGTGGTEAFF | many | TRBV7-6 | TRBD1 | TRBJ1-1
TGTGCCAGCAGCTTAGACAGGGGTTCCTACAATGAGCAGTTCTTC | CASSLDRGSYNEQFF | NA | TRBV7-2 | TRBD1 | TRBJ2-1
TGTGCCAGGGGACAGGGGTGTATCAATCAGCCCCAGCATTTT | CARGQGCINQPQHF | medium-sized | TRBV25-1 | TRBD1 | TRBJ1-5
TGTGCCAGCAGCAGTCGGGACGGCTACCAAGAGACCCAGTACTTC | CASSSRDGYQETQYF | medium-sized | TRBV7-9 | NA | TRBJ2-5
TGTGCCAGCAGCCAGTTTGGCGGGAGGGCCTACGAGCAGTACTTC | CASSQFGGRAYEQYF | large | TRBV14 | TRBD2 | TRBJ2-7
TGTGCCAGCAGCTCCCAAGCGGGAGTTTCATACAATGAGCAGTTCTTC | CASSSQAGVSYNEQFF | NA | TRBV7-2 | TRBD2 | TRBJ2-1
TGCAGTGCAGTCGTTGGGACAGAGGTGGGCACAGATACGCAGTATTTT | CSAVVGTEVGTDTQYF | many | TRBV20-1 | TRBD1 | TRBJ2-3
TGTGCCAGCAAGACCGAATTGTTGCACACTGAAGCTTTCTTT | CASKTELLHTEAFF | medium-sized | TRBV2 | NA | TRBJ1-1
TGTGCCAGCAGTTCCGAGGGAGAAGCTTTCTTT | CASSSEGEAFF | medium-sized | TRBV13 | NA | TRBJ1-1
TGTGCCAGCAGTTCCGCCGGGGGGTTAAGCTATGGCTACACCTTC | CASSSAGGLSYGYTF | few | TRBV12-3/TRBV12-4 | NA | TRBJ1-2
TGTGCTAGTGGTCCGGGCCCCGGGACCTCGAATCAGCCCCAGCATTTT | CASGPGPGTSNQPQHF | many | TRBV12-5 | NA | TRBJ1-5
TGTGCCAGTTCAGACAGGGGATTCCAAGAGACCCAGTACTTC | CASSDRGFQETQYF | medium-sized | TRBV19 | TRBD1 | TRBJ2-5
TGTGCCAGCAGCCCGACAGGGGGCAGGACTGAAGCTTTCTTT | CASSPTGGRTEAFF | many | TRBV3-1 | TRBD1 | TRBJ1-1
TGTGCCAGCAGTCCACAGGGGTGGAATGGCTACACCTTC | CASSPQGWNGYTF | medium-sized | TRBV12-3/TRBV12-4 | TRBD1 | TRBJ1-2
TGCAGCGTTGGCAGAGCGGGGGGGCCGAATGAGCAGTTCTTC | CSVGRAGGPNEQFF | NA | TRBV29-1 | TRBD2 | TRBJ2-1
TGTGCCAGCAGTTTTTCCGTCGGTCCTATTAATGAAAAACTGTTTTTT | CASSFSVGPINEKLFF | many | TRBV28 | NA | TRBJ1-4
TGTGCCAGCAGCCGTGGACGCCCGAACACTGAAGCTTTCTTT | CASSRGRPNTEAFF | NA | TRBV13 | NA | TRBJ1-1
TGTGCCAGCTCACCCTTACCAGGGGGTGAAGAGACCCAGTACTTC | CASSPLPGGEETQYF | medium-sized | TRBV18 | TRBD1 | TRBJ2-5
TGCAGTGCCAGTCAGACAGGGGACTATGGCTACACCTTC | CSASQTGDYGYTF | many | TRBV20-1 | TRBD1 | TRBJ1-2